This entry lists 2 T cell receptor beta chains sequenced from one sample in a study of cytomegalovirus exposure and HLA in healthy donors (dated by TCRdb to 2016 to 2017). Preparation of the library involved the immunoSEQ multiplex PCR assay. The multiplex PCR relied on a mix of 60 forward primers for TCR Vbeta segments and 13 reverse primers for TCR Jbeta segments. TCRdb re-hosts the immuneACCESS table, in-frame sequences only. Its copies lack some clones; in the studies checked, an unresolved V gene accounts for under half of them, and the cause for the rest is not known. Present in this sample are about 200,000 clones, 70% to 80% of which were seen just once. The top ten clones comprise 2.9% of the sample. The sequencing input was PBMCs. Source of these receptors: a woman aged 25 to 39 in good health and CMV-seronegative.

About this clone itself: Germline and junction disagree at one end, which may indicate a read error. The CDR3 loop reads CASSLTGPLYGYPF. Written as DNA, the CDR3 is TGCGCCAGCAGCTTGACAGGACCCCTCTATGGCTACCCCTTC. The V and J genes are TRBV5-1 and TRBJ1-2; TRBD1 might be the D (5 bases). This CDR3 spans 14 amino acids. Looked up from germline, CDR1 is SGHRS and CDR2 is YFSETQ. Supplemented by reference TRBV5-1 and TRBJ1-2, the full variable domain reads KAGVTQTPRYLIKTRGQQVTLSCSPISGHRSVSWYQQTPGQGLQFLFEYFSETQRNKGNFPGRFSGRQFSNSRSEMNVSTLELGDSALYLCASSLTGPLYGYPFGSGTRLTVV.

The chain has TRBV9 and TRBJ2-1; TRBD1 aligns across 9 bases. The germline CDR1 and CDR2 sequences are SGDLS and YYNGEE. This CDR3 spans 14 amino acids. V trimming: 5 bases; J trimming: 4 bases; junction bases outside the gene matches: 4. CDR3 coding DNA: TGTGCCAGCAGGGGGACAGGGAATTACAATGAGCAGTTCTTC. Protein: CASRGTGNYNEQFF.